A single sample gave rise to the 5 T cell receptor beta chains below, sequenced in a study of prognosis after radiotherapy for stage I lung cancer. Genomic DNA served as the source from which two-round multiplex PCR generated TCR beta CDR3 amplicons. Amplification in first-round PCR relied on primers specific to each TRBV and TRBJ gene. TCRdb re-analysed the multiplex PCR reads in MiXCR, keeping a single row per CDR3 protein. The data contain roughly 29,000 distinct CDR3 sequences, around a third of them seen just once; the ten biggest clones take up 9% to 14%. The sample in question was PBMCs, obtained before or after stereotactic body radiation therapy (not recorded which). These receptors were obtained from a donor over 45 with non-small cell lung cancer.

Regarding this clonotype: A single base separates this from a much larger clone, so it may be a read error. The rearrangement uses TRBV7-2 and TRBJ1-5; no definite D call. The CDR3 is made up of 13 amino acids. Germline V gives CDR1 SGHTA, CDR2 FQGNSA. This CDR3 reads CASSLEGNQPKYF. The CDR3 nucleotides are TGTGCCAGCAGCTTAGAAGGGAATCAGCCCAAGTATTTT. The complete variable domain, with remaining parts taken from reference TRBV7-2 and TRBJ1-5, reads GAGVSQSPSNKVTEKGKDVELRCDPISGHTALYWYRQSLGQGLEFLIYFQGNSAPDKSGLPSDRFSAERTGGSVSTLTIQRTQQEDSAVYLCASSLEGNQPKYFGDGTRLSIL.

In regard to this clonotype: A read error likely explains this, since a far larger clone differs by one base. V usage is TRBV6-1 and J usage is TRBJ2-7, with D perhaps TRBD2 (7 bases). Germline lookup yields CDR1 MNHNS and CDR2 SASEGT. The CDR3 has 14 amino acids. CDR3 nucleotide sequence: TGTGCCAGCAGTGACGGGGGGCTCTCCTACGAGCATTACTTC. Translated: CASSDGGLSYEHYF.

This clonotype was recorded at least ten times. The chain has TRBV20-1 and TRBJ1-5; 8 bases agree with TRBD1. Trimming took 0 bases from V and 0 from J; bases not matched to a gene: 7. The CDR3 has 17 amino acids. Germline V lookup: CDR1 DFQATT, CDR2 SNEGSKA (reference sequence). CDR3 DNA sequence: TGCAGTGCTAGAGACGGGGGGACAGGCCGTAGCAATCAGCCCCAGCATTTT. This gives the protein CSARDGGTGRSNQPQHF.

This clonotype was detected many times. The chain's CDR3 is CASSPGGPNTGELFF. As DNA, the CDR3 is TGTGCCAGCAGCCCCGGCGGCCCGAACACCGGGGAGCTGTTTTTT. The rearrangement joins TRBV5-5 to TRBJ2-2; D unclear. The CDR3 spans 15 residues. Between the trimmed V and J ends, which lost 4 bases and 0 bases, there was a span of 10 bases. Per the germline V gene, CDR1 is SGHKS and CDR2 is YYEKEE (reference sequence).

Many counts were recorded for this clonotype. This chain links TRBV9 with TRBJ2-7; the D is unclear. CDR1 is SGDLS, CDR2 YYNGEE, per germline. This CDR3 is 14 amino acids long. Trimming cost V 0 bases and J 1 base, with 8 bases left between them. CDR3 DNA sequence: TGTGCCAGCAGCGTAGGGTACGGTTCCTACGAGCAGTACTTC. Translating gives CASSVGYGSYEQYF.